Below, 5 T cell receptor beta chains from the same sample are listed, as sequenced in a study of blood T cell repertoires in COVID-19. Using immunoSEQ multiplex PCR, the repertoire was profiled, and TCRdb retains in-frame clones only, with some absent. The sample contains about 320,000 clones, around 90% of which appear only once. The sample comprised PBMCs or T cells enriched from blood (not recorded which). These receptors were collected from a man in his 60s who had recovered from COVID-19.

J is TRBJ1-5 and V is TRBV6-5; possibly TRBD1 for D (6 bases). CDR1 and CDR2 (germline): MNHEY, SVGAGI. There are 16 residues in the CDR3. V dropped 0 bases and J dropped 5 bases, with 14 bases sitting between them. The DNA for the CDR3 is TGTGCCAGCAGTTACTCGATTACAGGGAGACATCAGCCCCAGCATTTT. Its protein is CASSYSITGRHQPQHF.

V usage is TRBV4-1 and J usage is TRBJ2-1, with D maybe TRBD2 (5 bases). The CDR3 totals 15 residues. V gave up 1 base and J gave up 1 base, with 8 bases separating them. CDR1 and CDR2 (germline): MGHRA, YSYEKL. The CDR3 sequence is CASSQVLASYNEQFF. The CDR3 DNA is TGCGCCAGCAGCCAAGTTTTAGCGTCCTACAATGAGCAGTTCTTC.

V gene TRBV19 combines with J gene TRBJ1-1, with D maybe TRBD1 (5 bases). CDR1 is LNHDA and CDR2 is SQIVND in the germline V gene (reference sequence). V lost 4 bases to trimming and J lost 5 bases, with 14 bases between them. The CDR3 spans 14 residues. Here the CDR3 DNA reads TGTGCCAGTAGTACACAAGCACGGGGGACTGAAGCTTTCTTT. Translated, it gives CASSTQARGTEAFF.

CDR3 amino acids: CATSDSSAGGPQHF. The DNA of the CDR3 is TGTGCCACCAGTGATTCCAGCGCAGGGGGGCCCCAGCATTTT. This chain joins TRBV24-1 and TRBJ1-5, with TRBD1 identical over 7 bases. Germline V gene data show CDR1 as KGHDR and CDR2 as SFDVKD. This CDR3 is built from 14 residues. The V gene end was trimmed by 2 bases and the J gene end by 9 bases; junction bases not matched to a gene: 6.

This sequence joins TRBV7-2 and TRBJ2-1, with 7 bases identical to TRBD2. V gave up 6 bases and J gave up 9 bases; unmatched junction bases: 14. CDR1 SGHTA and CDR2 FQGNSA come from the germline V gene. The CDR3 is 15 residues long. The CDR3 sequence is CASRRGLEPSFEQFF. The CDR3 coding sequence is TGTGCCAGCAGACGCGGACTAGAACCTTCGTTTGAGCAGTTCTTC.